Sequencing of this T cell receptor beta chain was carried out in a study of blood T cells in healthy people across ages (dated by TCRdb to about 2015). A note on the overall study: Template switching captured roughly one uniquely barcoded TCR beta cDNA molecule per two T cells in model experiments. The study measured age-related changes in TCR beta repertoire diversity using deep sequencing normalized with unique cDNA molecular identifiers. The donors were split into four age groups: young (average around 17 years), middle-aged (39), aged (more than 55) and long-lived (over 75). To avoid experimental bias, donors of different ages were distributed randomly across sequencing lanes. Two additional independent replicas of 1 million unique cDNA reads from the same blood draw were analyzed for two donors (one aged 18 to 30 and one aged 80 or older).

General findings and caveats noted by the study authors: The percentage of naive T cells measured by flow cytometry correlated strongly with observed TCR beta diversity. Observed TCR beta diversity per million T cells fell roughly linearly with age, and a significant reduction was already apparent by age around 40. Estimates of total diversity from one million sequenced T cells were regarded as lower bounds and underestimates. Compared with the aged group, the long-lived group had more naive CD4+ T cells, fewer expanded clones and increased TCR diversity, a pattern suggesting age selection. Since profiling was done on bulk unsorted PBMCs, naive and antigen-experienced compartments could not be conclusively compared. Because donor CMV infection status was unknown, age-related changes in expanded clonotypes were potentially confounded.

V loses 5 bases of germline sequence and J loses 3 bases, and the interval between the two ends is 10 bases. The CDR3 runs 13 amino acids, cysteine and phenylalanine included. Only CDR3 DNA remains: 39 bases, in frame from the first base. Based on the germline V gene, the CDR1 and CDR2 sequences are SGHTA and FQGNSA. The donors were roughly 39 Caucasian individuals from Russia, aged roughly 6 to 100 years, who were systemically healthy. Around 9.8 milliliters of peripheral blood were collected from each donor into EDTA-treated Vacutainer tubes. Ficoll-Paque density-gradient centrifugation was used to isolate PBMCs, with at least 6.5 million per sample. Trizol reagent was used to extract total RNA from the PBMCs, yielding at least 5.5 micrograms per sample. The percentages of naive CD45RAhigh/CD27high T cells were determined by flow cytometry on a PBMC aliquot from every donor. In the case of this clonotype: Its cognate antigen has yet to be identified. Within one base of it there is no much larger clone, and no base qualities were kept.

The library relied on 5' RACE. This sample was sequenced with an Illumina HiSeq 2500. A second PCR of 7 to 11 cycles was performed with a sample-barcoded 5' primer and a J-beta primer mix. A unique molecular identifier was introduced onto each TCR beta cDNA molecule by a template-switch 5' adaptor carrying 12 random nucleotides. Each sample yielded at least 3 million CDR3-containing paired-end reads. First-strand cDNA synthesis was performed from all RNA using the Mint cDNA synthesis kit, with priming by a TRBC-specific oligonucleotide. Following uracil-DNA glycosylase treatment, a first 18-cycle PCR with universal primers M1SS and BC2_uni_R was performed on all cDNA. Per the original workflow: Normalization of each sample was performed by random selection of 1 million high-quality reads, each carrying a distinct molecular identifier. Reads with shared molecular identifiers were discarded instead of being binned into consensus sequences. MiTCR, with a Q25 quality threshold and the strictest error-elimination algorithm, was used for CDR3 identification, clonotype clustering and error correction. A nonparametric unseen species model using Euler transformation provided a lower-bound estimate of total TCR beta diversity. TCRdb redid the processing of the public reads, applying fastp at Q25 and MiXCR, and retained in-frame beta chains. CDR3 protein sequences are deduplicated, and each keeps its most common genes and DNA. The V and J calls were determined by TCRdb, not by the authors. The sample table contains some 1.5 million distinct CDR3 sequences; only one count was recorded for 28% of them. The ten largest clones represent around 7.7% of the sample.

Material for sequencing was blood. The rearranged segments are TRBV7-2 and TRBJ1-1, with an unclear D gene assignment. The sequence came from a woman under 40 in good health. The nucleotides are TGTGCCAGCAGCCTGGGAGTACACACTGAAGCTTTCTTT. The encoded protein is CASSLGVHTEAFF.